What follows are 23 T cell receptor beta chains derived from one specimen sequenced in a study of shared clonotypes between healthy human individuals. The protocol was immunoSEQ multiplex PCR, while the TCRdb copy is restricted to in-frame clones and leaves out a portion. The repertoire holds 2,100,000 or so clones, with nearly 97% as singletons. The source material was naive CD4+ T cells sorted from blood. Subset indicated: CD45RA+ positively selected. The source is a man younger than 35 in good health.

In its sample, this clone was seen once. The chain uses TRBV10-1 and TRBJ2-1; 9 positions match TRBD2. Unmatched junction bases numbered 13, after V lost 7 bases and J lost 6 bases. Looked up from germline, CDR1 is WNHNN and CDR2 is SYGVQD (reference sequence). The CDR3 runs 16 residues. CDR3 in amino acids: CASKVSSSGSTNEQFF. In nucleotides, the CDR3 is TGCGCCAGCAAGGTTAGCAGTAGCGGGAGTACCAATGAGCAGTTCTTC.

V usage is TRBV5-1 and J usage is TRBJ2-2, with TRBD1 matching 10 bases. The V gene's germline CDR1 is SGHRS and CDR2 YFSETQ. The CDR3 extends over 16 amino acids. V was pared by 1 base and J by 5 bases, with 5 bases of the junction left unmatched. This CDR3 reads CASSLPRTGGTGELFF. CDR3 nucleotides: TGCGCCAGCAGCTTGCCGAGGACAGGGGGGACCGGGGAGCTGTTTTTT.

The chain recombines TRBV10-2 with TRBJ2-1, with no clear D. Trimming took off 4 bases at V and 7 bases at J, with 8 bases between the two ends. This CDR3 has 12 amino acids. Germline values: CDR1 WSHSY, CDR2 SAAADI. Here the CDR3 reads CASSVVANEQFF. In DNA form, the CDR3 reads TGCGCCAGCAGTGTAGTGGCAAATGAGCAGTTCTTC.

V gene TRBV4-1 combines with J gene TRBJ2-5; tentatively, D is TRBD1 or TRBD2 (5 bases each). Germline values: CDR1 MGHRA, CDR2 YSYEKL. The CDR3 sequence is 15 residues long. The V end lost 3 bases, the J end lost 0 bases, and 11 bases lay between the germline ends. The chain's CDR3 is CASSHRGPYQETQYF. The DNA for the CDR3 is TGCGCCAGCAGCCACCGGGGCCCGTACCAAGAGACCCAGTACTTC.

This clone occurred once. Other DNA sequences from this sample encode an identical CDR3 as well. This CDR3 is CASSSTGNTEAFF. The CDR3 nucleotides read TGTGCCAGCAGCTCAACGGGGAACACTGAAGCTTTCTTT. The chain recombines TRBV7-3 with TRBJ1-1; D is unresolved. The germline CDR1 and CDR2 sequences are SGHTA and FQGTGA. Trimming took off 4 bases at V and 1 base at J, with 7 bases between the two ends. This CDR3 comprises 13 residues.

V and J are TRBV27 and TRBJ2-7; no clear D gene. This CDR3 spans 15 amino acids. V lost 2 bases, J lost 2 bases, and 13 bases lay in between. Germline-derived CDR1 and CDR2 are MNHEY and SMNVEV (reference sequence). CDR3 protein: CASSLRRLTTYEQYF. The DNA for the CDR3 is TGTGCCAGCAGTTTAAGGCGGCTAACGACCTACGAGCAGTACTTC.

The chain carries TRBV2 and TRBJ2-1, with D perhaps TRBD2 (7 bases). Germline V lookup: CDR1 SNHLY, CDR2 FYNNEI. The V gene lost 9 bases and the J gene lost 3 bases, with 12 bases spanning the gap. The CDR3 has 13 amino acids. CDR3 protein: CASQRGGYNEQFF. The CDR3 DNA sequence: TGTGCCAGTCAAAGGGGGGGCTACAATGAGCAGTTCTTC.

J is TRBJ1-2 and V is TRBV4-1; 8 bases match TRBD1. CDR1 is MGHRA, CDR2 YSYEKL, per germline. V shed 0 bases and J 3 bases; nucleotides not matched to a gene: 9. This CDR3 contains 17 residues. The CDR3 DNA follows: TGCGCCAGCAGCCAAGAAGGGTTTGGACAGGGCTACTATGGCTACACCTTC. The encoded protein is CASSQEGFGQGYYGYTF.

The chain has TRBV6-5 and TRBJ1-2; the D gene is possibly TRBD1 (5 bases). The CDR3 totals 14 residues. V dropped 6 bases and J dropped 4 bases, with 15 bases sitting between them. Germline loops: CDR1 MNHEY, CDR2 SVGAGI. Here the CDR3 reads CASRGTGDSYGYTF. CDR3 sequence (DNA): TGTGCCAGCAGGGGGACGGGAGATTCCTATGGCTACACCTTC.

The rearrangement uses TRBV7-9 and TRBJ2-7; D remains ambiguous. Germline V gene sequence: CDR1 SEHNR, CDR2 FQNEAQ (reference sequence). The CDR3 sequence is 14 residues long. Between the trimmed V and J ends, which lost 2 bases and 2 bases, there was a span of 10 bases. Here the CDR3 DNA reads TGTGCCAGCAGCTTAACCGACGGTCCCTACGAGCAGTACTTC. This translates into CASSLTDGPYEQYF.

This sequence joins TRBV27 and TRBJ2-7; D possibly corresponds to TRBD2 (5 bases). This CDR3 is 13 amino acids long. Trimming took 5 bases from V and 6 from J, leaving 14 bases between them. Germline V gene lookup returns CDR1 MNHEY and CDR2 SMNVEV (reference sequence). Here the CDR3 reads CASSLPSRGEQYF. CDR3 nucleotide sequence: TGTGCCAGCAGTCTCCCCAGCCGGGGCGAGCAGTACTTC.

The rearrangement joins TRBV6-1 to TRBJ2-3, with D unclear. Germline values: CDR1 MNHNS, CDR2 SASEGT. The CDR3 covers 12 residues. V was shortened by 7 bases and J by 2 bases, with 7 bases between the two germline ends. Here the CDR3 DNA reads TGTGCCAGCACTCTTTACACAGATACGCAGTATTTT. Residues: CASTLYTDTQYF.

The CDR3 DNA reads TGCAGCGTCTATTTAGCGGGGGGGGCAGATACGCAGTATTTT. It encodes CSVYLAGGADTQYF. This chain joins TRBV29-1 and TRBJ2-3; TRBD2 matches 11 bases. The germline CDR1 and CDR2 sequences are SQVTM and ANQGSEA. CDR3 size: 14 residues. Trimming cost V 6 bases and J 4 bases; bases outside gene matches: 6.

J is TRBJ2-1 and V is TRBV6-1; possible D gene TRBD2, 7 bases. This CDR3 comprises 15 residues. From germline, CDR1 is MNHNS and CDR2 SASEGT. CDR3 sequence (DNA): TGTGCGGTCTTTGGGGGGGGGCTCTCCTACAATGAGCAGTTCTTC. Protein sequence: CAVFGGGLSYNEQFF.

This chain connects TRBV7-2 to TRBJ1-5; D unclear. From germline, CDR1 is SGHTA and CDR2 FQGNSA. The CDR3 runs to 13 residues. V shed 6 bases and J shed 5 bases, with 11 bases lying between them. The CDR3 loop reads CASRLLRDQPQHF. The CDR3 DNA is TGTGCCAGCAGGCTGTTGAGAGATCAGCCCCAGCATTTT. The whole variable domain, remainder taken from reference TRBV7-2 and TRBJ1-5, is GAGVSQSPSNKVTEKGKDVELRCDPISGHTALYWYRQSLGQGLEFLIYFQGNSAPDKSGLPSDRFSAERTGGSVSTLTIQRTQQEDSAVYLCASRLLRDQPQHFGDGTRLSIL.

V usage is TRBV2 and J usage is TRBJ2-5; 12 nucleotides align to TRBD2. The CDR3 spans 16 residues. The V and J ends lost 6 bases and 4 bases, in that order; junction bases with no gene match: 9. Germline-derived CDR1 and CDR2 are SNHLY and FYNNEI. CDR3 sequence reads: CASRGPSGGARETQYF. CDR3 nucleotide sequence: TGTGCCAGCAGGGGTCCTAGCGGGGGGGCCAGAGAGACCCAGTACTTC.

CDR3 DNA sequence: TGTGCCAGCAGCTTTGGACAGTCCTATCAGCCCCAGCATTTT. It yields the protein CASSFGQSYQPQHF. This chain links TRBV5-6 with TRBJ1-5; D perhaps matches TRBD1 (6 bases). Germline CDR1 SGHDT, CDR2 YYEEEE. V lost 2 bases, J lost 5 bases, and 11 bases lay in between. The CDR3 runs 14 residues.

This sequence joins TRBV5-4 and TRBJ1-1, with D hard to call. The V gene lost 4 bases and the J gene lost 6 bases, with 16 bases spanning the gap. CDR1 and CDR2 from the germline V gene are SGHNT and YYREEE (reference sequence). The CDR3 extends over 14 amino acids. CDR3 sequence: CASSPREAVAEAFF. The CDR3 DNA reads TGTGCCAGCAGCCCCCGGGAGGCGGTGGCTGAAGCTTTCTTT.

This chain uses TRBV6-5 with TRBJ1-6; 7 bases align to TRBD1. The CDR3 has 13 residues. Germline assignment: CDR1 MNHEY and CDR2 SVGAGI. The trim removed 11 bases at V and 6 bases at J, leaving 7 bases unmatched. The DNA of the CDR3 is TGTGCCGTCAAGACAGGGAGTAATTCACCCCTCCACTTT. This sequence encodes CAVKTGSNSPLHF.

This chain uses TRBV7-2 with TRBJ1-4, with D tentatively TRBD1 (6 bases). Trimming removed 4 bases at V and 12 bases at J, with 18 bases between. Germline lookup yields CDR1 SGHTA and CDR2 FQGNSA. The CDR3 covers 14 residues. CDR3 nucleotides: TGTGCCAGCAGCTCCGGGGGGGCAAACAGGGAACTGTTTTTT. The encoded protein is CASSSGGANRELFF.

Details on this clone: The sample has other DNA sequences that encode this CDR3 too. This chain uses TRBV5-4 with TRBJ1-3, with 7 bases aligning to TRBD1. V lost 3 bases and J lost 4; bases outside the gene matches: 4. This CDR3 comprises 14 residues. Germline V gene data show CDR1 as SGHNT and CDR2 as YYREEE (reference sequence). CDR3 sequence (DNA): TGTGCCAGCAGCTCCAGGGGGTCCGGAAACACCATATATTTT. Protein sequence: CASSSRGSGNTIYF.

The V and J genes are TRBV5-1 and TRBJ1-2, with a weak D call TRBD1 (5 bases). The CDR3 runs to 14 residues. CDR1 SGHRS and CDR2 YFSETQ come from the germline V gene. Trimming took off 4 bases at V and 4 bases at J, with 14 bases between the two ends. CDR3 DNA sequence: TGCGCCAGCAGCCAGACACCCGACAGCTATGGCTACACCTTC. As protein: CASSQTPDSYGYTF.

V and J are TRBV6-5 and TRBJ2-3, with no clear D. The CDR3 has 12 amino acids. Germline CDR1 and CDR2: MNHEY and SVGAGI. Between the trimmed V and J ends, which lost 10 bases and 1 base, there was a span of 9 bases. Here the CDR3 reads CATSQRTDTQYF. CDR3 coding DNA: TGTGCCACCAGCCAGCGCACAGATACGCAGTATTTT.